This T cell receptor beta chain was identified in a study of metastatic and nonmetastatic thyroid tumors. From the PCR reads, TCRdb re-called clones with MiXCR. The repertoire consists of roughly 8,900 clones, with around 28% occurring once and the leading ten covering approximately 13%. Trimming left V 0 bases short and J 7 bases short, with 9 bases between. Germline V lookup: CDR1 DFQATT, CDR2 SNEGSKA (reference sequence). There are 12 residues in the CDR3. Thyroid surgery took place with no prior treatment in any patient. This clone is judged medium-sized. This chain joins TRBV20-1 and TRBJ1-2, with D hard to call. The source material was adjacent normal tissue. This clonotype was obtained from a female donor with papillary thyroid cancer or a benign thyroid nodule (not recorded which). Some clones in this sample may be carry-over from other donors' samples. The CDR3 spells CSARDVGSGYTF. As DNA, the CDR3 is TGCAGTGCTAGAGATGTGGGATCTGGCTACACCTTC.